Only one count was recorded for the clone carrying this TCR beta chain. As processed by the authors: For nucleated cells, counts were estimated from reference gene primer amplification. The method was immunoSEQ multiplex PCR; TCRdb's version includes in-frame clones alone and lacks a portion of them. Clone size and the V and J calls come from that table; the DNA yielded D and trimming. The table includes 65,000 to 95,000 clones, around 82% detected once. Trimming removed 6 bases from V and 4 bases from J; junction bases left unmatched: 14. The CDR3 contains 16 residues. In germline, CDR1 is MRHNA, CDR2 SNTAGT. These data belong to a study of blood T cell repertoires in COVID-19. Study at large: Samples taken during acute and convalescent COVID-19 were collected in the United States, Italy and Spain. Sources were T cells, B-cell-depleted T cells, or PBMCs; the material itself was cDNA or gDNA.

Recruited during active infection, patients (from Seattle) were subsequently followed longitudinally. Sequenced sample: peripheral blood. The chain employs TRBV6-4 and TRBJ2-7, with 8 positions matching TRBD1. This receptor was identified in a man aged 60 to 69 with COVID-19, enrolled during active disease. The CDR3 is CASSQTGEWVGYEQYF. The CDR3 DNA reads as TGTGCCAGCAGCCAGACAGGGGAATGGGTCGGATACGAGCAGTACTTC.